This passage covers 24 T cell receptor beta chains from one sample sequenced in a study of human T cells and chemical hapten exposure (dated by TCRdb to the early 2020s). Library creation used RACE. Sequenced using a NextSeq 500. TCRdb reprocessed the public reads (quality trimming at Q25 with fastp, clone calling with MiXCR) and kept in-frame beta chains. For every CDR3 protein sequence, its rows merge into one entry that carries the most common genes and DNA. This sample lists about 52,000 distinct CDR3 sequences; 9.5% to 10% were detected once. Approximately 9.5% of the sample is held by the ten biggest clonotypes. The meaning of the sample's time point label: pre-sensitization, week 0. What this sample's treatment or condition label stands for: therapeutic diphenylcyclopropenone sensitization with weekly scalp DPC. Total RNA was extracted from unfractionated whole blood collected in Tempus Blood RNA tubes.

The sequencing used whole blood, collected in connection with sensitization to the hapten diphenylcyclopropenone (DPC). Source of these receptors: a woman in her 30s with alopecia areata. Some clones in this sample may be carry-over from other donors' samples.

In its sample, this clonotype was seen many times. CDR3 protein: CSRTGATEAFF. Here the CDR3 DNA reads TGCAGTAGGACAGGGGCCACTGAAGCTTTCTTT. The chain couples TRBV20-1 to TRBJ1-1; TRBD1 agrees at 9 bases. There are 11 residues in the CDR3. Unmatched junction bases numbered 2, after V lost 8 bases and J lost 4 bases. In germline, CDR1 is DFQATT, CDR2 SNEGSKA (reference sequence).

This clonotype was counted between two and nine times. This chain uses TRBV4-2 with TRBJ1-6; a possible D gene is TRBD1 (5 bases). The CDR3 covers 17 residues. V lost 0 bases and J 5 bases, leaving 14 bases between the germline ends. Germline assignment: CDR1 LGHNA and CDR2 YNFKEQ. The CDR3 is CASSQDKGAGNNSPLHF. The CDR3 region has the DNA TGTGCCAGCAGCCAAGATAAAGGGGCAGGAAATAATTCACCCCTCCACTTT.

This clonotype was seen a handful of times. DNA for the CDR3: TGTGCCAGCAGTTTATCGATAGCGGGGATCACAGATACGCAGTATTTT. As protein: CASSLSIAGITDTQYF. The rearrangement joins TRBV27 to TRBJ2-3; 8 bases are shared with TRBD2. Germline CDR1 reads MNHEY; CDR2 reads SMNVEV (reference sequence). V trimming: 0 bases; J trimming: 2 bases; junction bases outside the gene matches: 4. The CDR3 is made up of 16 amino acids.

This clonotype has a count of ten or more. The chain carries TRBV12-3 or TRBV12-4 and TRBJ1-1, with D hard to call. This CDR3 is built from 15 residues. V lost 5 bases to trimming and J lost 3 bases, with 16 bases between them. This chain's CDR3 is CASSRGEEWHTEAFF. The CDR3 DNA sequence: TGTGCCAGCAGTCGGGGAGAAGAATGGCACACTGAAGCTTTCTTT.

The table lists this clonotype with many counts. This CDR3 is CASSLIGPFEPLHF. The CDR3 DNA follows: TGTGCCAGCAGTTTGATCGGGCCCTTCGAACCCCTCCACTTT. The chain joins TRBV28 to TRBJ1-6; D is unresolved. CDR3 length: 14 amino acids. The germline CDR1 and CDR2 sequences are MDHEN and SYDVKM. The ends were cut back, 3 bases at V and 12 bases at J, with 15 bases in the middle.

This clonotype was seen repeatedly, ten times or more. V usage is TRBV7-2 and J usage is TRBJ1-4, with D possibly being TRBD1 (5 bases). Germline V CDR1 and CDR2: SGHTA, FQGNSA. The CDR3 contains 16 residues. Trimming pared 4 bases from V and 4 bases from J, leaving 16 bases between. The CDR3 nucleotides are TGTGCCAGCAGCTCGATACAGGCCAGTGGTAATGAAAAACTGTTTTTT. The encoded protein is CASSSIQASGNEKLFF.

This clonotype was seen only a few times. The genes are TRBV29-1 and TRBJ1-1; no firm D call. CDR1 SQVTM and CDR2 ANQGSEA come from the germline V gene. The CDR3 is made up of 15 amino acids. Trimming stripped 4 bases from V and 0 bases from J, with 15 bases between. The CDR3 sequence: CSVGLGVDMNTEAFF. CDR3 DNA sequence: TGCAGCGTTGGGCTTGGTGTAGACATGAACACTGAAGCTTTCTTT.

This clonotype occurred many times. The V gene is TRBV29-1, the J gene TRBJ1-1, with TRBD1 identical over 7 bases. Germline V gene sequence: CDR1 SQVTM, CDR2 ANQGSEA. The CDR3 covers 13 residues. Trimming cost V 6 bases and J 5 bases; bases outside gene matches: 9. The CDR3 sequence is CSVEMTGRTEAFF. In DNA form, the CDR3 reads TGCAGCGTCGAAATGACAGGGAGGACTGAAGCTTTCTTT.

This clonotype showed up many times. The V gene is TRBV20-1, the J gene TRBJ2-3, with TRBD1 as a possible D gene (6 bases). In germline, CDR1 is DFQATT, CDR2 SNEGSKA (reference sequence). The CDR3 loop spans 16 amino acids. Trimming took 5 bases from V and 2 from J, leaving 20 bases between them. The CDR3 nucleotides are TGCAGTGCTGGCCAAGGGGGTATAAAAGCCACAGATACGCAGTATTTT. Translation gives CSAGQGGIKATDTQYF.

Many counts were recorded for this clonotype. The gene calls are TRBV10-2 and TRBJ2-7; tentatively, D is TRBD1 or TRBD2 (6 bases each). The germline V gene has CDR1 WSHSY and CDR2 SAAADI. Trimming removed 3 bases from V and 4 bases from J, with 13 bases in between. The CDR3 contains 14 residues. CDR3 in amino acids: CASSDTGRGYEQYF. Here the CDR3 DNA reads TGCGCCAGCAGTGATACAGGGCGGGGATACGAGCAGTACTTC.

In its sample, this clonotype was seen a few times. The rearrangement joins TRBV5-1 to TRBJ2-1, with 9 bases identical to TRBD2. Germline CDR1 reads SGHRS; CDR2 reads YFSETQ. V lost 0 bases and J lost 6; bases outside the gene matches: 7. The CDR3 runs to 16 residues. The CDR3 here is CASSLGFRGGANEQFF. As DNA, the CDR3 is TGCGCCAGCAGCTTGGGCTTCCGCGGGGGGGCCAATGAGCAGTTCTTC. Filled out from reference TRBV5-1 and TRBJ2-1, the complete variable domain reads KAGVTQTPRYLIKTRGQQVTLSCSPISGHRSVSWYQQTPGQGLQFLFEYFSETQRNKGNFPGRFSGRQFSNSRSEMNVSTLELGDSALYLCASSLGFRGGANEQFFGPGTRLTVL.

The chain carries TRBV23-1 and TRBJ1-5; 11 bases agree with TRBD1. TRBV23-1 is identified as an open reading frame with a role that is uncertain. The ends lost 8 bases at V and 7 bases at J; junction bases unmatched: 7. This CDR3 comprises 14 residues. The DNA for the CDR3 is TGCGCCAGCTCACTCGGGACAGGGGGACAGCCCCAGCATTTT. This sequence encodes CASSLGTGGQPQHF.

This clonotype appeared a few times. The CDR3 reads CASSPQGASTEAFF. The CDR3 nucleotides are TGCGCCAGCAGCCCTCAGGGGGCGAGCACTGAAGCTTTCTTT. V usage is TRBV4-3 and J usage is TRBJ1-1; 8 nucleotides agree with TRBD1. The trim removed 4 bases at V and 4 bases at J, leaving 5 bases unmatched. The CDR3 spans 14 residues. CDR1 LGHNA and CDR2 YSLEER come from the germline V gene.

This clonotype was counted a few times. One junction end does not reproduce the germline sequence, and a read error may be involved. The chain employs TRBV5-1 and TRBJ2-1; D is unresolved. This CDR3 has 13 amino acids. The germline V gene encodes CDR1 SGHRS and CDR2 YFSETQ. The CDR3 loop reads CASSLRSSNEQFF. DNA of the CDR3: TGCGCCAGCAGCTTGAGGTCCTCCAATGAGCAGTTCTTC.

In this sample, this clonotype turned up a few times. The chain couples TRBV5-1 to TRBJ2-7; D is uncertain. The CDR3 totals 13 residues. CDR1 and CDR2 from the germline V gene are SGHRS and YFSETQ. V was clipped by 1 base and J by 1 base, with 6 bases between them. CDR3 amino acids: CASSLLGSYEQYF. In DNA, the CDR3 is TGCGCCAGCAGCTTGTTAGGGTCCTACGAGCAGTACTTC.

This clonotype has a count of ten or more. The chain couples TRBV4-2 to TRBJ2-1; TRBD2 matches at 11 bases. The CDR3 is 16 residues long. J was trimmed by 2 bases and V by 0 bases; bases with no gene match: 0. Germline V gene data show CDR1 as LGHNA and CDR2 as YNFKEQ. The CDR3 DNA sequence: TGTGCCAGCAGCCAAGATAGCGGGGGGGCCTACAATGAGCAGTTCTTC. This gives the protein CASSQDSGGAYNEQFF.

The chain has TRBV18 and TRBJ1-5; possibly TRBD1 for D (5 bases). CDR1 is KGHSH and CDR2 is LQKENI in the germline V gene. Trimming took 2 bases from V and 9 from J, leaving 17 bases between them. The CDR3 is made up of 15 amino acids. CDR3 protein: CASSPGGTCQGPQHF. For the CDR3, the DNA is TGTGCCAGCTCACCAGGAGGGACCTGCCAAGGGCCCCAGCATTTT.

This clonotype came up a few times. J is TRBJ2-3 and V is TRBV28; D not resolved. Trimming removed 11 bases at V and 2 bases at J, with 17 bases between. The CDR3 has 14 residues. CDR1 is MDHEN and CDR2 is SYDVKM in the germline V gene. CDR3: CAVNSGSLTDTQYF. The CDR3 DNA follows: TGTGCCGTCAACTCGGGCAGTCTCACAGATACGCAGTATTTT.

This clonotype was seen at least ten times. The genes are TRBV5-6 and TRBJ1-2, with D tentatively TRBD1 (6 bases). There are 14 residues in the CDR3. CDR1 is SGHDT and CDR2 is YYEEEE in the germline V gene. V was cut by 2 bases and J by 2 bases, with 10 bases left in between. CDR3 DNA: TGTGCCAGCAGCTTCCCTGGACAGAACTATGGCTACACCTTC. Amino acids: CASSFPGQNYGYTF.

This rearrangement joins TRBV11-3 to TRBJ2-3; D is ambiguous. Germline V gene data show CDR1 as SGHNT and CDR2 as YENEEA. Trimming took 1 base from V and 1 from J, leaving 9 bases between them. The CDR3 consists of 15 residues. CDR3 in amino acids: CASSLGTIRTDTQYF. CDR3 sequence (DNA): TGTGCCAGCAGCTTAGGGACCATTCGCACAGATACGCAGTATTTT. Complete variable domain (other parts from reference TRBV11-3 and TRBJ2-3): EAGVVQSPRYKIIEKKQPVAFWCNPISGHNTLYWYLQNLGQGPELLIRYENEEAVDDSQLPKDRFSAERLKGVDSTLKIQPAELGDSAVYLCASSLGTIRTDTQYFGPGTRLTVL.

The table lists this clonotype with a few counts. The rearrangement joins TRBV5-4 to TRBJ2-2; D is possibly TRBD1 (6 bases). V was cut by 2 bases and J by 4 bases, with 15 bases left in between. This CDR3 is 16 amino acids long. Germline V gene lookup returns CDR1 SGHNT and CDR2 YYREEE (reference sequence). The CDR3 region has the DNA TGTGCCAGCAGCTTAGTACAGGGCATTACCACCGGGGAGCTGTTTTTT. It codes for CASSLVQGITTGELFF.

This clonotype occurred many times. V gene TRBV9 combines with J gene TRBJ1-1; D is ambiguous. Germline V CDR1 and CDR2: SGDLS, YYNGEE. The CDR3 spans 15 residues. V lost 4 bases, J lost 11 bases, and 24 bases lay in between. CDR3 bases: TGTGCCAGCAGCCAAACCCCCTCCCAGACTCCTTACGCTTTCTTT. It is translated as CASSQTPSQTPYAFF.

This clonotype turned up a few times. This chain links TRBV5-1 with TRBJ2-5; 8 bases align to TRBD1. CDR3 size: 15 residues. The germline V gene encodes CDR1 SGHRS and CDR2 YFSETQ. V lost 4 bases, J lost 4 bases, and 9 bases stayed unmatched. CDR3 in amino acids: CASSPADRGLETQYF. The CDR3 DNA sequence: TGCGCCAGCAGCCCTGCTGACAGGGGTTTAGAGACCCAGTACTTC.

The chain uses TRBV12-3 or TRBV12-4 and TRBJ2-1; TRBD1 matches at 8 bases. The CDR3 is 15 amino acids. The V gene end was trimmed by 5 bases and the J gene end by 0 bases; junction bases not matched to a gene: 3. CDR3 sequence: CASSDTGGSYNEQFF. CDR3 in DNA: TGTGCCAGCAGTGATACAGGGGGCTCCTACAATGAGCAGTTCTTC.